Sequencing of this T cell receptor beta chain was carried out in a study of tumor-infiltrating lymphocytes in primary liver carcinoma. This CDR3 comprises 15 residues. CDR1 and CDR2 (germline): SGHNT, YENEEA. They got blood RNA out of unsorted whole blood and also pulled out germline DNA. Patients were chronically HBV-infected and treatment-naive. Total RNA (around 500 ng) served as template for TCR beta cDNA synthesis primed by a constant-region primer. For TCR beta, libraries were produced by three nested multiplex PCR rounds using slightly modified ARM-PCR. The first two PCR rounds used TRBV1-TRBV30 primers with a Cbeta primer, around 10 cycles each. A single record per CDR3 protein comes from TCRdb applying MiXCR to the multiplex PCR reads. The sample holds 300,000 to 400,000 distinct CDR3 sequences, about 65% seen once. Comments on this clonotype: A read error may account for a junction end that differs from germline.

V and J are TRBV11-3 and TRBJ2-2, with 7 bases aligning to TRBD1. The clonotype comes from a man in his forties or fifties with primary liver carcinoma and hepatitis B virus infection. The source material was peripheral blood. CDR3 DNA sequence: TGTGCTAGCAGCCTCGGGACAGAAAACACCGGGGAGCTGTTTTTT. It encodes CASSLGTENTGELFF.